These T cell receptor beta chains were read from a single sample in a study of cytomegalovirus exposure and HLA in healthy donors. Sequencing used immunoSEQ multiplex PCR; TCRdb keeps in-frame clones, though not all of them. The sample consists of 140,000 to 150,000 clones, approximately 84% of them appearing once. Sequenced input: PBMCs. The receptors come from a woman between 55 and 75 years old in good health and CMV-seropositive. The conserved cysteine and the conserved F or W are not part of the CDR3 here.

V	J	CDR3
TRBV6-5	TRBJ2-2	ASGGSGELF
TRBV30	TRBJ1-1	AYDNLDRMNTEAF
TRBV6-1	TRBJ2-3	ASSLYTDTQY
TRBV7-7	TRBJ2-5	ASSLGTGAPQETQY
TRBV2	TRBJ2-5	ASSAQGKQY
TRBV25-1	TRBJ1-1	ASSPGQGKAF
TRBV9	TRBJ2-5	ASSAPVRRLAAGETQY
TRBV6-6	TRBJ2-3	ASRPRETRTDTQY
TRBV28	TRBJ2-6	ASSGQGTPGANVLT
TRBV7-2	TRBJ1-3	ASSPYRSSGNTIY
TRBV7-2	TRBJ2-3	ASSLLRARGTQY
TRBV19	TRBJ2-3	ASSRRAGEATDTQY
TRBV7-9	TRBJ1-1	ASSLYGTEAF
TRBV6-5	TRBJ2-7	ASSYGTGTYEQY
TRBV19	TRBJ1-1	ASSSWTGGEAF
TRBV6-6	TRBJ1-2	ASSGGGGKGGYT
TRBV19	TRBJ2-5	ASSINGRGGETQY
TRBV29-1	TRBJ2-7	SVDEGEGSYEQY
TRBV19	TRBJ1-2	ASRTIGGPDDGYT
TRBV4-1	TRBJ2-7	ASSQGGATSGRASYEQY
TRBV28	TRBJ1-5	ASSFGDRTALTQH
TRBV13	TRBJ2-2	ASSLVGGVAGELF
TRBV13	TRBJ2-1	ASSTRTSGNGEQF
TRBV27	TRBJ1-5	ASRQGAGNQPQH
TRBV11-3	TRBJ2-2	ASSLRDRADRPGELF
TRBV6-1	TRBJ2-1	ASSVIASGSHEQF
TRBV4-3	TRBJ2-1	ASSRGQGALDEQF
TRBV18	TRBJ2-7	ASSQRTGYEQY
TRBV18	TRBJ2-7	ASSPWGQLPYEQY
TRBV27	TRBJ2-1	ASSSAGLEQF
TRBV7-9	TRBJ1-4	ASIPSGVEKLF
TRBV19	TRBJ2-5	ASSISQGEETQY
TRBV20-1	TRBJ2-1	SARDYLEQF
TRBV28	TRBJ1-5	ASSLQGLSNQPQH
TRBV29-1	-	SVEPSGTYEQY
TRBV11-3	TRBJ2-3	ASSLAGTGSTDTQY
TRBV5-6	TRBJ2-1	ASSRGDEQF
TRBV4-3	TRBJ2-3	ASSQAGGPADTQY
TRBV28	TRBJ2-3	ASSFRDRADTQY
TRBV29-1	TRBJ2-7	SVGLGASYEQY
TRBV4-2	TRBJ2-3	ASSRGVREYTDTQY
TRBV28	TRBJ1-2	ASRGGRYGYT
TRBV28	TRBJ2-5	ASSPRLAGGQETQY
TRBV9	TRBJ1-2	ASSVGGHGYT
TRBV28	TRBJ2-1	ASSSPTSGSVDEQF
TRBV11-3	TRBJ2-1	ASSLKKGTGNLNEQF
TRBV21-1	TRBJ2-4	ASSVHRGAQNIQY
TRBV5-8	TRBJ1-5	ASSRDRINQPQH
TRBV5-4	TRBJ2-7	ASSLDRYEQY
TRBV7-2	TRBJ2-5	ASTPAAIQETQY
TRBV7-8	TRBJ1-2	ASSARQGYGYT
TRBV28	TRBJ2-1	ASSFWAGGSSYNEQF
TRBV7-8	TRBJ2-7	ASSTTGQGYEQY